These 29 T cell receptor beta chains originate from one sample sequenced in a study of T-cell memory formation after mild COVID-19. Using its own MiXCR run on the 5' RACE reads, TCRdb lists one record per CDR3 protein. The data show some 150,000 distinct CDR3 sequences, roughly 13% seen once. Sequencing used PBMCs or a T cell subset sorted from them (not recorded which). These receptors came from an adult woman who had mild COVID-19 (a few samples of this study predate the infection). Cell type and time point are not known.

In this sample, this clonotype turned up many times. The junction does not match germline at one end; this may be a read error. The chain employs TRBV5-1 and TRBJ2-2; D remains unclear. The V gene's germline CDR1 is SGHRS and CDR2 YFSETQ. CDR3 length: 14 residues. Here the CDR3 reads CASTLASNTGELFF. The CDR3 DNA reads as TGCGCCAGCACCTTGGCCTCGAACACCGGGGAGCTGTTTTTT.

This clonotype was detected only a few times. The chain links TRBV4-1 to TRBJ2-2, with 7 nucleotides matching TRBD2. Germline trimming cut 6 bases from V and 1 base from J; bases unmatched to any gene: 2. The length of the CDR3 is 14 residues. Germline V gene lookup returns CDR1 MGHRA and CDR2 YSYEKL. The CDR3 spells CASSGGGNTGELFF. For the CDR3, the DNA is TGCGCCAGCAGTGGCGGGGGGAACACCGGGGAGCTGTTTTTT.

V gene TRBV19 combines with J gene TRBJ2-3; 7 bases align to TRBD1. Germline CDR1 is LNHDA and CDR2 is SQIVND (reference sequence). Germline trimming cut 3 bases from V and 2 bases from J; bases unmatched to any gene: 5. This CDR3 has 15 residues. CDR3 in DNA: TGTGCCAGTAGTATCCGGGACAGCCCCACAGATACGCAGTATTTT. Translating gives CASSIRDSPTDTQYF.

This clonotype was recorded a few times. The chain couples TRBV7-3 to TRBJ1-2; D is perhaps TRBD1 (5 bases). The V and J ends lost 1 base and 2 bases respectively, with 17 bases between them. Per germline, CDR1 SGHTA and CDR2 FQGTGA. There are 17 residues in the CDR3. The CDR3 sequence is CASSLNTGISQNYGYTF. CDR3 nucleotides: TGTGCCAGCAGCTTAAACACAGGAATATCTCAAAACTATGGCTACACCTTC.

This chain links TRBV20-1 with TRBJ2-3; the D is unclear. Germline V gene sequence: CDR1 DFQATT, CDR2 SNEGSKA (reference sequence). The V end was cut by 5 bases, the J end by 4 bases, with 13 bases between. CDR3 length: 13 residues. Written as DNA, the CDR3 is TGCAGTGCTCCCCCGTCGGGTTCAGATACGCAGTATTTT. Its protein product is CSAPPSGSDTQYF.

The rearrangement uses TRBV27 and TRBJ1-1; no definite D call. V was clipped by 0 bases and J by 1 base, with 9 bases between them. Germline V CDR1 and CDR2: MNHEY, SMNVEV (reference sequence). The CDR3 extends over 15 amino acids. The CDR3 DNA reads as TGTGCCAGCAGTTTATCACGGGCTCCGAACACTGAAGCTTTCTTT. Its translation: CASSLSRAPNTEAFF.

This chain joins TRBV29-1 and TRBJ2-2; possible D gene TRBD1, 6 bases. The CDR3 has 13 residues. The germline CDR1 and CDR2 sequences are SQVTM and ANQGSEA. The germline V and J ends were trimmed by 6 bases and 5 bases, with 13 bases remaining between them. The CDR3 region is CSVTGTFTGELFF. CDR3 DNA sequence: TGCAGCGTAACCGGGACATTTACCGGGGAGCTGTTTTTT.

The chain couples TRBV7-8 to TRBJ2-7; D assignment may be TRBD1 or TRBD2 (5 bases each). V was trimmed by 7 bases and J by 4 bases, leaving 17 bases between them. The CDR3 covers 14 residues. Germline assignment: CDR1 SGHVS and CDR2 FQNEAQ. In nucleotides, the CDR3 is TGTGCCAGCACCGAAGGGGCTAGCTATTACGAGCAGTACTTC. Translated, it gives CASTEGASYYEQYF.

This clonotype was seen once. The gene calls are TRBV6-5 and TRBJ1-2; TRBD1 agrees at 7 bases. The V and J ends lost 6 bases and 10 bases, in that order; junction bases with no gene match: 14. The germline gives CDR1 MNHEY, CDR2 SVGAGI. The CDR3 consists of 14 residues. The CDR3 sequence: CASSPLGDRANYTF. The CDR3 DNA follows: TGTGCCAGCAGCCCCCTAGGCGACAGGGCGAACTACACCTTC.

The CDR3 nucleotides read TGTGCCAGCAGCGCTTACGGAGGGTCCCCTGAAGCTTTCTTT. This gives the protein CASSAYGGSPEAFF. The rearrangement uses TRBV9 and TRBJ1-1; the D is unclear. CDR1 and CDR2 (germline): SGDLS, YYNGEE. Trimming pared 3 bases from V and 6 bases from J, leaving 15 bases between. The CDR3 has 14 amino acids.

The gene calls are TRBV27 and TRBJ2-7, with D perhaps matching TRBD1 (6 bases). Looked up from germline, CDR1 is MNHEY and CDR2 is SMNVEV (reference sequence). CDR3 length: 14 residues. V was clipped by 3 bases and J by 4 bases, with 13 bases between them. CDR3 in amino acids: CASSFIAGAYEQYF. DNA of the CDR3: TGTGCCAGCAGTTTTATCGCAGGGGCGTACGAGCAGTACTTC.

The chain carries TRBV14 and TRBJ1-2; no reliable D call. The CDR3 is made up of 13 amino acids. Trimming removed 3 bases at V and 3 bases at J, with 8 bases between. CDR1 is SGHDN and CDR2 is FVKESK in the germline V gene. The CDR3 DNA reads TGTGCCAGCAGCCAGACGGCCTACTATGGCTACACCTTC. As protein: CASSQTAYYGYTF.

This clonotype was counted at least ten times. The genes are TRBV4-3 and TRBJ2-3; TRBD2 matches at 8 bases. Unmatched junction bases numbered 6, after V lost 0 bases and J lost 4 bases. The germline V gene has CDR1 LGHNA and CDR2 YSLEER. The CDR3 has 16 residues. CDR3 region: CASSQDEAGAADTQYF. Here the CDR3 DNA reads TGCGCCAGCAGCCAAGATGAAGCGGGGGCGGCAGATACGCAGTATTTT.

This clonotype came up a few times. The rearrangement joins TRBV4-3 to TRBJ1-2, with TRBD1 matching over 9 bases. Germline V lookup: CDR1 LGHNA, CDR2 YSLEER. The CDR3 length is 15 residues. J was trimmed by 3 bases and V by 0 bases; bases with no gene match: 2. The chain's CDR3 is CASSQDWTGDYGYTF. The CDR3 DNA reads TGCGCCAGCAGCCAAGATTGGACAGGGGACTATGGCTACACCTTC.

In its sample, this clonotype was seen a few times. This chain connects TRBV7-6 to TRBJ2-3, with D uncertain. Germline V lookup: CDR1 SGHVS, CDR2 FNYEAQ. The V end lost 1 base, the J end lost 0 bases, and 14 bases lay between the germline ends. The CDR3 has 17 residues. CDR3 nucleotides: TGTGCCAGCAGCTTAGGTCGGGCCCGCCTTAGCACAGATACGCAGTATTTT. Its translation: CASSLGRARLSTDTQYF.

The chain carries TRBV27 and TRBJ2-1, with D possibly matching TRBD1 (5 bases). Germline V lookup: CDR1 MNHEY, CDR2 SMNVEV (reference sequence). Trimming shortened V by 5 bases and J by 0 bases, and 11 bases separated the two germline ends. The CDR3 runs to 15 residues. The CDR3 spells CASSVQVSSYNEQFF. Written as DNA, the CDR3 is TGTGCCAGCAGTGTACAGGTGAGCTCCTACAATGAGCAGTTCTTC.

In this sample, this clonotype turned up a few times. V and J are TRBV25-1 and TRBJ2-7, with D hard to call. This CDR3 contains 13 residues. Germline values: CDR1 MGHDK, CDR2 SYGVNS. V was trimmed by 2 bases and J by 3 bases, leaving 8 bases between them. Here the CDR3 DNA reads TGTGCCAGCAGTGAACGGAACAGCTACGAGCAGTACTTC. Translating it yields CASSERNSYEQYF.

This clonotype was recorded a few times. The junction differs from germline at one of its ends, possibly a read error. CDR3 loop: CASSYATLF. The CDR3 region has the DNA TGTGCCAGCAGTTACGCGACGCTCTTC. This chain uses TRBV6-2 or TRBV6-3 with TRBJ1-2; the D is unclear. The germline CDR1 and CDR2 sequences are MNHEY and SVGEGT. This CDR3 comprises 9 residues.

The rearrangement links TRBV4-2 to TRBJ2-7; D ambiguous. Germline lookup yields CDR1 LGHNA and CDR2 YNFKEQ. CDR3 length: 16 residues. Deletions cut 1 base from V and 6 bases from J, with 19 bases between. The CDR3 DNA is TGTGCCAGCAGCCAAGGCGATAGGGCCACCGCGGCCGAGCAGTACTTC. Amino acid sequence: CASSQGDRATAAEQYF.

This rearrangement joins TRBV7-2 to TRBJ1-1; 8 bases agree with TRBD1. The CDR3 length is 15 residues. Germline CDR1 reads SGHTA; CDR2 reads FQGNSA. V gave up 5 bases and J gave up 7 bases; unmatched junction bases: 12. The CDR3 DNA reads as TGTGCCAGCAGCCACTCCATGACAGGGGCCCATGAAGCTTTCTTT. Its translation is CASSHSMTGAHEAFF.

The chain has TRBV3-1 and TRBJ1-3; no clear D. CDR1 LGHDT and CDR2 YNNKEL come from the germline V gene (reference sequence). V lost 0 bases, J lost 3 bases, and 12 bases lay in between. The CDR3 spans 16 residues. CDR3 sequence (DNA): TGTGCCAGCAGCCAAGATTTAGGTACCGTTGGAAACACCATATATTTT. Protein: CASSQDLGTVGNTIYF.

This clonotype was seen more than once but under ten times. The chain joins TRBV6-2 or TRBV6-3 to TRBJ2-2, with D possibly being TRBD1 or TRBD2 (6 bases each). The germline V and J ends were trimmed by 7 bases and 2 bases, with 23 bases remaining between them. CDR3 length: 18 amino acids. Germline values: CDR1 MNHEY, CDR2 SVGEGT. CDR3 nucleotide sequence: TGTGCCAGCACTACGGGGGCCCTGGCGGGACCCAACACCGGGGAGCTGTTTTTT. Protein sequence: CASTTGALAGPNTGELFF.

The chain couples TRBV7-9 to TRBJ2-1; no definite D call. The germline CDR1 and CDR2 sequences are SEHNR and FQNEAQ (reference sequence). This CDR3 is 16 amino acids long. V dropped 5 bases and J dropped 3 bases, with 17 bases sitting between them. The CDR3 here is CASSRTNQQIYNEQFF. The CDR3 nucleotides are TGTGCCAGCAGCCGGACGAACCAGCAGATCTACAATGAGCAGTTCTTC.

This clonotype was detected a few times. This rearrangement joins TRBV19 to TRBJ2-1, with D possibly matching TRBD2 (6 bases). The germline CDR1 and CDR2 sequences are LNHDA and SQIVND (reference sequence). The germline V and J ends were trimmed by 4 bases and 8 bases, with 9 bases remaining between them. This CDR3 is built from 12 residues. The CDR3 is CASSTTSYEQFF. The CDR3 DNA reads as TGTGCCAGTAGTACGACTAGTTATGAGCAGTTCTTC.

This clonotype was counted at least ten times. The chain recombines TRBV12-3 or TRBV12-4 with TRBJ2-5, with unresolved D. This CDR3 has 11 amino acids. Trimming pared 2 bases from V and 5 bases from J, leaving 3 bases between. The CDR3 protein is CASSLSETQYF. The CDR3 bases are TGTGCCAGCAGTTTATCGGAGACCCAGTACTTC.

Only one count was recorded for this clonotype. The rearrangement links TRBV30 to TRBJ2-1; D perhaps matches TRBD2 (6 bases). Germline V gene lookup returns CDR1 GTSNPN and CDR2 SVGIG (reference sequence). CDR3 length: 13 residues. Trimming took 2 bases from V and 8 from J, leaving 13 bases between them. CDR3 loop: CAWSLGLRDEQFF. As DNA, the CDR3 is TGTGCCTGGAGTCTCGGACTACGTGATGAGCAGTTCTTC.

This clonotype was detected a few times. V gene TRBV4-2 combines with J gene TRBJ2-7; D is possibly TRBD1 (5 bases). The length of the CDR3 is 16 residues. V was cut by 2 bases and J by 7 bases, with 21 bases left in between. Germline loops: CDR1 LGHNA, CDR2 YNFKEQ. For the CDR3, the DNA is TGTGCCAGCAGCCAAAGTGGGCAGGGTCTGAAGAGGGAGCAGTACTTC. It yields the protein CASSQSGQGLKREQYF.

This clonotype was seen a few times. The genes are TRBV4-2 and TRBJ2-3, with D perhaps TRBD1 or TRBD2 (6 bases each). The CDR3 runs to 16 residues. Deletions cut 4 bases from V and 0 bases from J, with 14 bases between. CDR1 is LGHNA and CDR2 is YNFKEQ in the germline V gene. The CDR3 sequence is CASSRDWGASTDTQYF. CDR3 coding DNA: TGTGCCAGCAGCCGCGATTGGGGGGCGAGCACAGATACGCAGTATTTT.

The V and J genes are TRBV24-1 and TRBJ1-5, with D maybe TRBD1 (5 bases). The V gene lost 7 bases and the J gene lost 2 bases, with 14 bases spanning the gap. Germline loops: CDR1 KGHDR, CDR2 SFDVKD. This CDR3 is 15 amino acids long. As DNA, the CDR3 is TGTGCCACCAGCGGGGGGGAAGGAGGCAATCAGCCCCAGCATTTT. Protein: CATSGGEGGNQPQHF.